Shown below are 24 T cell receptor beta chains from a single sample sequenced in a study of a mutant IDH1 vaccine in newly diagnosed glioma. The repertoire was sequenced with immunoSEQ multiplex PCR; TCRdb's copy has only in-frame clones and lacks some. The sample lists approximately 38,000 clones, approximately 85% occurring once. Time point of the sample: week 5, during vaccination. One vaccine dose held 300 ug of mutant IDH1 20-mer peptide and came with topical imiquimod. The antigens these receptors bind are not known. The source was PBMCs, collected from a glioma patient whose treatment included an IDH1 peptide vaccine. Receptor source: a man between 40 and 49 years old with glioma.

This clone has a single count. This chain connects TRBV4-3 to TRBJ2-5; no reliable D call. V was clipped by 3 bases and J by 7 bases, with 18 bases between them. Germline CDR1 reads LGHNA; CDR2 reads YSLEER. CDR3 length: 15 amino acids. The CDR3: CASSQNPTLGGTQYF. In nucleotides, the CDR3 is TGCGCCAGCAGCCAGAACCCGACCCTTGGTGGGACCCAGTACTTC.

The V call is TRBV6-5, the J call TRBJ2-1, with D possibly TRBD1 on 5 matching bases. Trimming stripped 2 bases from V and 2 bases from J, with 10 bases between. The CDR3 runs 15 residues. CDR1 is MNHEY and CDR2 is SVGAGI in the germline V gene. In nucleotides, the CDR3 is TGTGCCAGCAGTTACGGGCAGGGCCCCTACAATGAGCAGTTCTTC. Encoded protein: CASSYGQGPYNEQFF.

This clone was seen more than once but under ten times. V usage is TRBV28 and J usage is TRBJ2-7, with D possibly being TRBD2 (5 bases). V gave up 6 bases and J gave up 3 bases, with 12 bases separating them. Germline V gene data show CDR1 as MDHEN and CDR2 as SYDVKM. The CDR3 sequence is 13 residues long. The chain's CDR3 is CASSRTGGYEQYF. The CDR3 DNA is TGTGCCAGCAGCCGGACTGGTGGCTACGAGCAGTACTTC.

This clone was counted only a few times. The rearrangement joins TRBV9 to TRBJ1-1; 8 bases line up with TRBD1. The CDR3 loop spans 16 amino acids. Per germline, CDR1 SGDLS and CDR2 YYNGEE. V lost 4 bases to trimming and J lost 0 bases; unmatched junction nucleotides: 8. CDR3 nucleotides: TGTGCCAGCAGCCAGGGGGCGGTGGACATGAACACTGAAGCTTTCTTT. Translated: CASSQGAVDMNTEAFF. The variable domain in full, with the rest retrieved from reference TRBV9 and TRBJ1-1, is DSGVTQTPKHLITATGQRVTLRCSPRSGDLSVYWYQQSLDQGLQFLIQYYNGEERAKGNILERFSAQQFPDLHSELNLSSLELGDSALYFCASSQGAVDMNTEAFFGQGTRLTVV.

The chain carries TRBV25-1 and TRBJ1-3; D unclear. V was shortened by 4 bases and J by 0 bases, with 10 bases between the two germline ends. The CDR3 spans 15 residues. The germline V gene encodes CDR1 MGHDK and CDR2 SYGVNS. The CDR3 bases are TGTGCCAGCAGTGTAGACTCGAGCTCTGGAAACACCATATATTTT. The encoded protein is CASSVDSSSGNTIYF.

V gene TRBV7-8 combines with J gene TRBJ2-1; 13 positions match TRBD2. The CDR3 is made up of 17 amino acids. Germline lookup yields CDR1 SGHVS and CDR2 FQNEAQ. The ends lost 4 bases at V and 6 bases at J; junction bases unmatched: 9. The CDR3 nucleotides read TGTGCCAGCAGCTCCGGACTAGCGGGAGTTGTAGGCAATGAGCAGTTCTTC. Its translation: CASSSGLAGVVGNEQFF.

The chain recombines TRBV7-3 with TRBJ1-1, with unresolved D. V was trimmed by 5 bases and J by 0 bases, leaving 10 bases between them. This CDR3 comprises 14 residues. Looked up from germline, CDR1 is SGHTA and CDR2 is FQGTGA. This CDR3 is CASSPRSMNTEAFF. The CDR3 DNA follows: TGTGCCAGCAGCCCCCGGTCGATGAACACTGAAGCTTTCTTT.

V usage is TRBV18 and J usage is TRBJ2-2; weak D call: TRBD2 (5 bases). Trimming took off 4 bases at V and 2 bases at J, with 14 bases between the two ends. Germline values: CDR1 KGHSH, CDR2 LQKENI. The CDR3 has 16 amino acids. CDR3 protein: CASSLWTGINTGELFF. For the CDR3, the DNA is TGTGCCAGCTCACTTTGGACGGGAATAAACACCGGGGAGCTGTTTTTT.

The chain uses TRBV28 and TRBJ1-2; D uncertain. The CDR3 runs to 14 residues. V lost 1 base and J lost 4, with 10 bases in between. Germline V CDR1 and CDR2: MDHEN, SYDVKM. CDR3: CASSLSPGVYGYTF. The CDR3 DNA is TGTGCCAGCAGTTTATCTCCAGGAGTCTATGGCTACACCTTC.

This clone occurred once. CDR3: CASSPTSGRPDTQYF. Here the CDR3 DNA reads TGTGCCAGCAGCCCGACTAGCGGGAGACCGGATACGCAGTATTTT. This chain uses TRBV7-8 with TRBJ2-3, with TRBD2 matching 12 bases. This CDR3 spans 15 amino acids. V lost 5 bases, J lost 6 bases, and 6 bases stayed unmatched. The germline gives CDR1 SGHVS, CDR2 FQNEAQ.

In its sample, this clone was seen a few times. The CDR3 here is CASSPGTGGVRRYF. DNA of the CDR3: TGTGCCAGCAGTCCTGGGACAGGAGGGGTGCGAAGGTACTTC. The genes are TRBV7-9 and TRBJ2-7; 8 bases match TRBD1. The CDR3 has 14 residues. V dropped 6 bases and J dropped 12; count of bases not matched to a gene: 16. The germline V gene encodes CDR1 SEHNR and CDR2 FQNEAQ (reference sequence).

The V call is TRBV7-9, the J call TRBJ2-7; TRBD2 is a possible D gene (6 bases). Germline V gene sequence: CDR1 SEHNR, CDR2 FQNEAQ (reference sequence). Trimming cost V 5 bases and J 2 bases, with 16 bases left between them. The CDR3 contains 15 residues. CDR3 amino acids: CASSPRLGVPYEQYF. In DNA, the CDR3 is TGTGCCAGCAGCCCCCGACTAGGTGTGCCCTACGAGCAGTACTTC.

This chain joins TRBV7-2 and TRBJ2-1; 10 positions match TRBD2. This CDR3 has 15 residues. Unmatched junction bases numbered 11, after V lost 5 bases and J lost 10 bases. Germline V lookup: CDR1 SGHTA, CDR2 FQGNSA. CDR3 coding DNA: TGTGCCAGCAGCCCGCCGGAGCGGGAGGGCCGAGAGCAGTTCTTC. Amino acid sequence: CASSPPEREGREQFF.

This rearrangement joins TRBV4-1 to TRBJ2-7; D is tentatively TRBD1 or TRBD2 (6 bases each). Germline values: CDR1 MGHRA, CDR2 YSYEKL. This CDR3 contains 16 residues. V dropped 3 bases and J dropped 2 bases, with 17 bases sitting between them. The CDR3 is CASSQGGGEPPYEQYF. The CDR3, as DNA: TGCGCCAGCAGCCAGGGGGGCGGGGAGCCCCCCTACGAGCAGTACTTC.

V is TRBV2 and J is TRBJ1-5, with TRBD1 matching 7 bases. This CDR3 is 13 amino acids long. From germline, CDR1 is SNHLY and CDR2 FYNNEI. Unmatched junction bases numbered 2, after V lost 7 bases and J lost 2 bases. Here the CDR3 reads CASTGQGNQPQHF. The DNA of the CDR3 is TGTGCCAGCACCGGACAGGGCAATCAGCCCCAGCATTTT.

The gene calls are TRBV5-4 and TRBJ2-7, with unresolved D. The CDR3 loop spans 15 amino acids. Trimming left V 0 bases short and J 3 bases short, with 13 bases between. The germline gives CDR1 SGHNT, CDR2 YYREEE (reference sequence). The CDR3 loop reads CASSLGGQSHYEQYF. In DNA form, the CDR3 reads TGTGCCAGCAGCTTGGGTGGGCAGAGTCACTACGAGCAGTACTTC.

V usage is TRBV2 and J usage is TRBJ2-7, with 7 bases that match TRBD2. In germline, CDR1 is SNHLY, CDR2 FYNNEI. CDR3 length: 15 residues. V shed 7 bases and J 3 bases; nucleotides not matched to a gene: 12. The DNA for the CDR3 is TGTGCCAGCAAGGGACGCCCGGGAGGTGGCTACGAGCAGTACTTC. Its translation: CASKGRPGGGYEQYF.

V gene TRBV7-8 combines with J gene TRBJ2-5; weak D call: TRBD2 (5 bases). This CDR3 is built from 14 residues. V lost 1 base, J lost 5 bases, and 11 bases lay in between. The germline V gene encodes CDR1 SGHVS and CDR2 FQNEAQ. As DNA, the CDR3 is TGTGCCAGCAGCTTAGTGGGAGTTGGGGAGACCCAGTACTTC. Protein sequence: CASSLVGVGETQYF.

The CDR3 nucleotides read TGTGCCAGTCGGAGTGGAGAGACCCAGTACTTC. Its translation: CASRSGETQYF. The rearrangement uses TRBV19 and TRBJ2-5; D unresolved. Germline V CDR1 and CDR2: LNHDA, SQIVND (reference sequence). The CDR3 runs 11 residues. Trimming removed 8 bases from V and 4 bases from J, with 8 bases in between.

The V and J genes are TRBV4-1 and TRBJ1-1, with D uncertain. V shed 8 bases and J shed 0 bases, with 16 bases lying between them. Germline CDR1 MGHRA, CDR2 YSYEKL. This CDR3 has 15 amino acids. CDR3: CASGGESMVNTEAFF. The CDR3 bases are TGCGCCAGCGGCGGAGAAAGCATGGTGAACACTGAAGCTTTCTTT.

The chain recombines TRBV27 with TRBJ1-2; D remains ambiguous. Per the germline V gene, CDR1 is MNHEY and CDR2 is SMNVEV (reference sequence). The V end lost 5 bases, the J end lost 0 bases, and 7 bases lay between the germline ends. The CDR3 runs to 13 residues. The CDR3 sequence: CASSPTTNYGYTF. For the CDR3, the DNA is TGTGCCAGCAGTCCAACTACTAACTATGGCTACACCTTC.

This sequence joins TRBV9 and TRBJ2-1, with 9 bases matching TRBD2. Germline CDR1 and CDR2: SGDLS and YYNGEE. J gave up 4 bases and V 4 bases, and 9 bases lay outside the gene matches. The CDR3 sequence is 16 residues long. CDR3 residues: CASSSLTSGFYNEQFF. Here the CDR3 DNA reads TGTGCCAGCAGCTCGCTGACTAGCGGCTTTTACAATGAGCAGTTCTTC.

This clone was seen a single time. J is TRBJ2-5 and V is TRBV14; no reliable D call. Trimming took 3 bases from V and 5 from J, leaving 7 bases between them. The CDR3 totals 12 residues. Germline V gives CDR1 SGHDN, CDR2 FVKESK. The CDR3 protein is CASSQNWETQYF. CDR3 nucleotide sequence: TGTGCCAGCAGCCAGAACTGGGAGACCCAGTACTTC.

The V and J genes are TRBV19 and TRBJ2-1, with D perhaps given as TRBD1 or TRBD2 (6 bases each). Germline CDR1 LNHDA, CDR2 SQIVND (reference sequence). V dropped 9 bases and J dropped 0 bases, with 18 bases sitting between them. There are 16 residues in the CDR3. CDR3 residues: CASRGTRQSSYNEQFF. The CDR3 DNA is TGTGCCAGCCGGGGGACAAGGCAAAGCTCCTACAATGAGCAGTTCTTC. Full variable domain (outside the CDR3, taken from reference TRBV19 and TRBJ2-1): DGGITQSPKYLFRKEGQNVTLSCEQNLNHDAMYWYRQDPGQGLRLIYYSQIVNDFQKGDIAEGYSVSREKKESFPLTVTSAQKNPTAFYLCASRGTRQSSYNEQFFGPGTRLTVL.